This T cell receptor (beta chain) was sequenced during a study of control samples from healthy donors and cancer patients. The germline V gene encodes CDR1 SQVTM and CDR2 ANQGSEA. The CDR3 loop spans 12 amino acids. The V end was cut by 5 bases, the J end by 0 bases, with 8 bases between. TCRdb keeps only in-frame clones here, not all; method: immunoSEQ multiplex PCR. The table records 85,000 to 100,000 clones, roughly four fifths of them present only once. The receptor was derived from a man aged 55-75 years in good health. The sample comprised blood. The chain joins TRBV29-1 to TRBJ2-7, with D unresolved. CDR3 protein: CSVTFVSYEQYF. The CDR3 DNA reads as TGCAGCGTTACATTCGTCTCCTACGAGCAGTACTTC.